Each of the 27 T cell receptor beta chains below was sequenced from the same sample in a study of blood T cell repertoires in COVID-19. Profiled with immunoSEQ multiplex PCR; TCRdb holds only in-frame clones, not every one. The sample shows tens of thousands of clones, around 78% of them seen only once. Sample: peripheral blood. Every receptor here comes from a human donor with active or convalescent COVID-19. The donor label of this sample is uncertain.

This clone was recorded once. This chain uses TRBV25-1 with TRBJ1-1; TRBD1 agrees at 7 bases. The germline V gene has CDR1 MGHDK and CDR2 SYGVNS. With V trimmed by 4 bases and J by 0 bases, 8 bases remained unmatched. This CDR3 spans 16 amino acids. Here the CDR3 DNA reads TGTGCCAGCAGTGCCTGGGACAGCCTCATGAACACTGAAGCTTTCTTT. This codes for CASSAWDSLMNTEAFF.

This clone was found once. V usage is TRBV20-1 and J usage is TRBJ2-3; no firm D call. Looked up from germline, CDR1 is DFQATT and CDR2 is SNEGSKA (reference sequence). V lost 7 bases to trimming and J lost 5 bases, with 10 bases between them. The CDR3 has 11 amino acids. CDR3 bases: TGCAGTGTAATAAGCTTAGATACGCAGTATTTT. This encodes CSVISLDTQYF.

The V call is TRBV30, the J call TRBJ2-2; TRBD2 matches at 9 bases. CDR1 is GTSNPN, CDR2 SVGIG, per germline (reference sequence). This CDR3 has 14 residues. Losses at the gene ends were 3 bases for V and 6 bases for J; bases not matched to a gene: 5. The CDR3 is CAWRFSGSSGELFF. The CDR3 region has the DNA TGTGCCTGGAGGTTTAGCGGGAGCTCCGGGGAGCTGTTTTTT. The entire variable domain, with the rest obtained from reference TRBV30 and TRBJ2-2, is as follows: SQTIHQWPATLVQPVGSPLSLECTVEGTSNPNLYWYRQAAGRGLQLLFYSVGIGQISSEVPQNLSASRPQDRQFILSSKKLLLSDSGFYLCAWRFSGSSGELFFGEGSRLTVL.

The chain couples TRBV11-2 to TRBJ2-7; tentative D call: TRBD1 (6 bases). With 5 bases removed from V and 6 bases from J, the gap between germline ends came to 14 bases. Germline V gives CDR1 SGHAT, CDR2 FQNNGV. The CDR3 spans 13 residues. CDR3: CASSTRTAGEQYF. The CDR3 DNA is TGTGCCAGCAGCACTAGGACAGCTGGCGAGCAGTACTTC.

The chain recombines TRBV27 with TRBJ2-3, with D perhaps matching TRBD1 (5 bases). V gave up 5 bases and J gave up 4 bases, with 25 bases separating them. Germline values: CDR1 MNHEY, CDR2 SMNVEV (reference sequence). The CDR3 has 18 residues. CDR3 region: CASSPTPNRSVPPDTQYF. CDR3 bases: TGTGCCAGCAGTCCCACTCCCAACAGGTCCGTGCCCCCAGATACGCAGTATTTT.

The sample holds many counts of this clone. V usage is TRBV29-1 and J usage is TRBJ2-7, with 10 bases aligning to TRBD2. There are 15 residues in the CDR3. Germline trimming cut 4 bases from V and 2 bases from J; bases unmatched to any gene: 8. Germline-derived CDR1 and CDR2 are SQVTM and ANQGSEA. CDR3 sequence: CSVGLLAGPTYEQYF. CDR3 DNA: TGCAGCGTTGGGTTACTAGCGGGACCAACCTACGAGCAGTACTTC.

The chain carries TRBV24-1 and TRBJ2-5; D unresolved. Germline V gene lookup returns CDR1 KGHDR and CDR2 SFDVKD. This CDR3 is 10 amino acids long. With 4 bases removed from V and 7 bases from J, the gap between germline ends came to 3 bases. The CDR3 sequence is CATSDGTQYF. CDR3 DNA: TGTGCCACCAGTGACGGGACCCAGTACTTC.

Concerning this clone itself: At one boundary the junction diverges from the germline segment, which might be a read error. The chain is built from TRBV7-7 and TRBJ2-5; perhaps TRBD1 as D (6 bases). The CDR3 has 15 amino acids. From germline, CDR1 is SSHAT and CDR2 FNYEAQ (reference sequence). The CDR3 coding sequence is TGTGCTAGCAGCTTAGCCCCTGACAGGCGAGAGACCCAGTACTTC. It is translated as CASSLAPDRRETQYF.

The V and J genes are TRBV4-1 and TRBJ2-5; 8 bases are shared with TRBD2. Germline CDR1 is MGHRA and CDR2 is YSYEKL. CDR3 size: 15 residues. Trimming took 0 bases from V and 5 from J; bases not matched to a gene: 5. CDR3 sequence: CASSQDGGGRETQYF. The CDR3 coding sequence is TGCGCCAGCAGCCAAGATGGCGGGGGGCGGGAGACCCAGTACTTC.

This CDR3 is CASSQTSGGSYNEQFF. The CDR3 region has the DNA TGTGCCAGCTCACAGACTAGCGGCGGCTCCTACAATGAGCAGTTCTTC. The V and J genes are TRBV18 and TRBJ2-1; 9 nucleotides align to TRBD2. Germline loops: CDR1 KGHSH, CDR2 LQKENI. The ends lost 4 bases at V and 0 bases at J; junction bases unmatched: 4. This CDR3 spans 16 amino acids.

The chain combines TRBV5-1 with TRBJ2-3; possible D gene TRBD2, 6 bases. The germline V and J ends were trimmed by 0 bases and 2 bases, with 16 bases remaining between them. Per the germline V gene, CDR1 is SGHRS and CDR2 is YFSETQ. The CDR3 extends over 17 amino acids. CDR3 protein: CASSLGRGGGSTDTQYF. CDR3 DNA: TGCGCCAGCAGCTTGGGACGGGGCGGAGGGTCCACAGATACGCAGTATTTT.

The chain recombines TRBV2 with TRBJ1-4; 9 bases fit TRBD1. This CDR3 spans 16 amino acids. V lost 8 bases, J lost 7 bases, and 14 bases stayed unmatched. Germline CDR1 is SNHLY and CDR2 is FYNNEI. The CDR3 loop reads CASCGGQGTYFEKLFF. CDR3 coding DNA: TGTGCCAGCTGTGGGGGACAGGGAACATATTTTGAAAAACTGTTTTTT.

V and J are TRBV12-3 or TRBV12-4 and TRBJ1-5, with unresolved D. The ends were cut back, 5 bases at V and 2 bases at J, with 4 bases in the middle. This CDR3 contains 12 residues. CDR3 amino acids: CASSTGNQPQHF. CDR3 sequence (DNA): TGTGCCAGCAGTACAGGCAATCAGCCCCAGCATTTT.

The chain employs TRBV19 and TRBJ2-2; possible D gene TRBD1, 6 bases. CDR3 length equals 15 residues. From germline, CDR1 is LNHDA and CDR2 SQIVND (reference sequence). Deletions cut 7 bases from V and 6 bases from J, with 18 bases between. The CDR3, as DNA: TGTGCCAGTACCGCCGGGACAAGGGGGTCCGGGGAGCTGTTTTTT. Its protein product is CASTAGTRGSGELFF.

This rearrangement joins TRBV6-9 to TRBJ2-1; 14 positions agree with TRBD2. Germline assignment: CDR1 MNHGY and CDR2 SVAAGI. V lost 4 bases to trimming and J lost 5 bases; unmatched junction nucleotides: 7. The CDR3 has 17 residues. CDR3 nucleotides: TGTGCCAGCAGTTCGCCGGAGACTAGCGGGAGGGACAATGAGCAGTTCTTC. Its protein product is CASSSPETSGRDNEQFF.

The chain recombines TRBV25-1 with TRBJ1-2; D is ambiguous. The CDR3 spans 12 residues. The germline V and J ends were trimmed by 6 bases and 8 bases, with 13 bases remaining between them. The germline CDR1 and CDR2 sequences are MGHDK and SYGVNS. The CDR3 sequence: CASRMGLAGYTF. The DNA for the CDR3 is TGTGCCAGCAGAATGGGCCTGGCGGGCTACACCTTC.

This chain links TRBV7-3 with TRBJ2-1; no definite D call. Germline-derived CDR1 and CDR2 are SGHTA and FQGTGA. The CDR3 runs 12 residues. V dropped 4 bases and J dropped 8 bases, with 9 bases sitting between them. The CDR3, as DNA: TGTGCCAGCAGCTCTAGTCGCGATGAGCAGTTCTTC. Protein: CASSSSRDEQFF.

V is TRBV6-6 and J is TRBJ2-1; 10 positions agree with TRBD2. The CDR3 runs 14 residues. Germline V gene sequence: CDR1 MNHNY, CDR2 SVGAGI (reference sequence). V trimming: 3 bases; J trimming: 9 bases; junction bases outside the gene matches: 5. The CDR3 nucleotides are TGTGCCAGCAGTTATCTAGCGGGAGAGTCTGAGCAGTTCTTC. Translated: CASSYLAGESEQFF.

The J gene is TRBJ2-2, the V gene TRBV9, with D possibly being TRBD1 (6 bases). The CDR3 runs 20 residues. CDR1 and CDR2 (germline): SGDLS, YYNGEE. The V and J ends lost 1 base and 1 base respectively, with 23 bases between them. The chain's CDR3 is CASSVIPQGPPLRNTGELFF. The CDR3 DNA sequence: TGTGCCAGCAGCGTAATCCCTCAGGGGCCCCCTTTAAGGAACACCGGGGAGCTGTTTTTT.

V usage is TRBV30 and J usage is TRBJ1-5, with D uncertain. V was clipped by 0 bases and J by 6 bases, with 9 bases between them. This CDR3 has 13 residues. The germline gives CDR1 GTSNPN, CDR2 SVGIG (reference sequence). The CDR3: CAWSVRRSQPQHF. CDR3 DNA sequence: TGTGCCTGGAGTGTACGGAGAAGTCAGCCCCAGCATTTT. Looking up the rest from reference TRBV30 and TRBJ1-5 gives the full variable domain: SQTIHQWPATLVQPVGSPLSLECTVEGTSNPNLYWYRQAAGRGLQLLFYSVGIGQISSEVPQNLSASRPQDRQFILSSKKLLLSDSGFYLCAWSVRRSQPQHFGDGTRLSIL.

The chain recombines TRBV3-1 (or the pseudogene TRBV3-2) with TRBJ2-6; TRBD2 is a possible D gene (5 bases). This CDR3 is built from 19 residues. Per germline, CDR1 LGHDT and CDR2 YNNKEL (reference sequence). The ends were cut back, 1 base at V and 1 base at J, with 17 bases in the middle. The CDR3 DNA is TGTGCCAGCAGCCAAGGAGGTGTGAGGGCTCGGTCTGGGGCCAACGTCCTGACTTTC. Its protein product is CASSQGGVRARSGANVLTF.

The CDR3 nucleotides are TGCGCCAGCAGCCAAGCAGGGGGTTCTGGAAACACCATATATTTT. Its translation is CASSQAGGSGNTIYF. The V gene is TRBV4-3, the J gene TRBJ1-3, with 7 nucleotides matching TRBD1. CDR3 length equals 15 residues. The trim removed 1 base at V and 1 base at J, leaving 1 base unmatched. CDR1 and CDR2 from the germline V gene are LGHNA and YSLEER.

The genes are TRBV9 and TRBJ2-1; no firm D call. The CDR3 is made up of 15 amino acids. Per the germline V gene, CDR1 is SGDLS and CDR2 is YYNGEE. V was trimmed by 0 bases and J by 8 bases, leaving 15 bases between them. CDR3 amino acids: CASSVVSSLSDEQFF. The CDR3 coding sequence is TGTGCCAGCAGCGTAGTCTCCAGTCTCAGCGATGAGCAGTTCTTC.

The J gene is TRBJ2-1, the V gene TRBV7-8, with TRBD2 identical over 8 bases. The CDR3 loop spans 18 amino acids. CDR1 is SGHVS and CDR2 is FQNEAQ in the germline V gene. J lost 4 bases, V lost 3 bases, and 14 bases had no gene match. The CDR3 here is CASSFEPFNSGVYNEQFF. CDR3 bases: TGTGCCAGCAGCTTTGAACCCTTCAATAGCGGGGTATACAATGAGCAGTTCTTC.

CDR3 protein: CASSDQVAGGFNEQFF. CDR3 nucleotide sequence: TGTGCCAGCAGTGATCAAGTAGCGGGAGGGTTCAATGAGCAGTTCTTC. The chain uses TRBV2 and TRBJ2-1; 11 bases match TRBD2. The ends lost 3 bases at V and 6 bases at J; junction bases unmatched: 7. The CDR3 sequence is 16 residues long. Germline V gene sequence: CDR1 SNHLY, CDR2 FYNNEI. Full variable domain (rest looked up from reference TRBV2 and TRBJ2-1): EPEVTQTPSHQVTQMGQEVILRCVPISNHLYFYWYRQILGQKVEFLVSFYNNEISEKSEIFDDQFSVERPDGSNFTLKIRSTKLEDSAMYFCASSDQVAGGFNEQFFGPGTRLTVL.

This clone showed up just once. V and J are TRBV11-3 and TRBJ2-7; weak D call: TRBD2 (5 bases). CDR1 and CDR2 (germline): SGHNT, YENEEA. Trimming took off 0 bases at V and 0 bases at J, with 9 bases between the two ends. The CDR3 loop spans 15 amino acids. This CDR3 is CASSLEGSDSYEQYF. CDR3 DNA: TGTGCCAGCAGCTTAGAGGGTAGCGACTCCTACGAGCAGTACTTC.

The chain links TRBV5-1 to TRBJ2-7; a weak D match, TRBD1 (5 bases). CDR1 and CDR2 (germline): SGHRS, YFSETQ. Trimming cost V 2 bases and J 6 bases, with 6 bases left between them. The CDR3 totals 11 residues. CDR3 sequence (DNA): TGCGCCAGCAGCTTCCAGGGCGAGCAGTACTTC. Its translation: CASSFQGEQYF.